This TCR beta chain was sequenced in a study of shared clonotypes between healthy human individuals. For the study at large: Per donor, three plates held CD4 naive cells, three held CD4 memory, two held CD8 naive and one held CD8 memory.

Trimming shortened V by 2 bases and J by 11 bases, and 21 bases separated the two germline ends. This CDR3 spans 16 amino acids. Looked up from germline, CDR1 is MNHEY and CDR2 is SVGAGI. This clone was observed a single time. Its antigen remains unknown. Study results and limitations: Generation probability values for non-shared clonotypes were lower than those for clonotypes shared by all four donors. On the whole, naive subsets had larger estimated richness than memory subsets had. Of the naive CD4 clonotypes, roughly 5.2% were shared across a handful of donors.

Produced via immunoSEQ multiplex PCR; TCRdb's table is partial and in-frame only. Of a few million clones in the sample, 90% to 95% are singletons; the top ten hold 0.39%. The TCR sequence derives from a young man in good health. Some clones in this sample may be carry-over from other donors' samples. J is TRBJ2-2 and V is TRBV6-5; D is uncertain. The sequenced sample was naive CD4+ T cells from PBMCs. The subset is: CD45RA+ positively selected. This chain's CDR3 is CASSYLSGLQPRELFF. CDR3 nucleotide sequence: TGTGCCAGCAGTTACCTTTCGGGTCTACAACCCCGCGAGCTGTTTTTT.